Each of the 31 T cell receptor beta chains below was sequenced from the same sample in a study of blood T cell repertoires in COVID-19. TCRdb's copy holds only in-frame clones and misses some; the assay was immunoSEQ multiplex PCR. The sample has about 220,000 clones, 85% to 90% seen once. Sequencing was carried out using PBMCs or T cells enriched from blood (not recorded which). Receptor source: a woman aged 50 to 60 with acute COVID-19.

This clone was recorded once. This rearrangement joins TRBV7-2 to TRBJ1-5; no clear D gene. CDR3 length equals 16 residues. Trimming removed 2 bases from V and 0 bases from J, with 11 bases in between. CDR1 is SGHTA and CDR2 is FQGNSA in the germline V gene. The CDR3 DNA follows: TGTGCCAGCAGCTTAAGGGCGGACTATAGCAATCAGCCCCAGCATTTT. Translating it yields CASSLRADYSNQPQHF.

The rearrangement uses TRBV29-1 and TRBJ1-2; no clear D. Germline CDR1 and CDR2: SQVTM and ANQGSEA. This CDR3 has 13 residues. Trimming took 1 base from V and 6 from J, leaving 12 bases between them. As DNA, the CDR3 is TGCAGCGTTGAAGGAATGCGCGGGGATGGCTACACCTTC. Translating it yields CSVEGMRGDGYTF.

Only a few counts were recorded for this clone. This chain links TRBV12-3 or TRBV12-4 with TRBJ1-2; no clear D. Trimming shortened V by 3 bases and J by 2 bases, and 7 bases separated the two germline ends. CDR3 length equals 13 residues. This chain's CDR3 is CASSFLRNYGYTF. DNA of the CDR3: TGTGCCAGCAGTTTCCTACGGAACTATGGCTACACCTTC.

This chain uses TRBV3-1 (or the pseudogene TRBV3-2) with TRBJ1-1; D not certain. This CDR3 has 14 residues. The V gene lost 2 bases and the J gene lost 1 base, with 8 bases spanning the gap. Germline CDR1 LGHDT, CDR2 YNNKEL (reference sequence). The CDR3 coding sequence is TGTGCCAGCAGCCAACGGGGTTCGAACACTGAAGCTTTCTTT. The encoded protein is CASSQRGSNTEAFF.

V and J are TRBV6-5 and TRBJ1-1, with 7 bases matching TRBD1. Germline CDR1 is MNHEY and CDR2 is SVGAGI. This CDR3 has 15 amino acids. The ends lost 6 bases at V and 5 bases at J; junction bases unmatched: 12. In DNA form, the CDR3 reads TGTGCCAGCAGGGGCTCGGGACAGATGGGAACTGAAGCTTTCTTT. Its protein product is CASRGSGQMGTEAFF.

The chain recombines TRBV5-8 with TRBJ1-2; D call uncertain. Germline CDR1 is SGHTS and CDR2 is YDEGEE. CDR3 length equals 15 residues. V was clipped by 2 bases and J by 8 bases, with 19 bases between them. This CDR3 is CASSFLFAEMGGYTF. The CDR3 nucleotides are TGTGCCAGCAGCTTTCTTTTCGCTGAGATGGGCGGCTACACCTTC. The complete variable domain, with remaining parts taken from reference TRBV5-8 and TRBJ1-2, reads EAGVTQSPTHLIKTRGQQATLRCSPISGHTSVYWYQQALGLGLQFLLWYDEGEERNRGNFPPRFSGRQFPNYSSELNVNALELEDSALYLCASSFLFAEMGGYTFGSGTRLTVV.

Sample share makes this clone medium-sized. The CDR3 reads CSGRLVLEQYF. The CDR3 DNA is TGCAGTGGTCGGCTAGTTCTCGAGCAGTACTTC. The chain combines TRBV20-1 with TRBJ2-7, with D hard to call. Germline CDR1 reads DFQATT; CDR2 reads SNEGSKA (reference sequence). This CDR3 comprises 11 residues. V lost 7 bases to trimming and J lost 6 bases, with 13 bases between them.

The V and J genes are TRBV5-4 and TRBJ2-7; 7 positions agree with TRBD2. With 4 bases clipped from V and 2 bases from J, the junction kept 6 bases outside the gene matches. The germline V gene encodes CDR1 SGHNT and CDR2 YYREEE (reference sequence). The CDR3 extends over 14 amino acids. The CDR3 nucleotides read TGTGCCAGCAGCCGAAGCGGGACCCCCTACGAGCAGTACTTC. This translates into CASSRSGTPYEQYF.

The V gene is TRBV6-2 or TRBV6-3, the J gene TRBJ2-5, with a weak D call TRBD1 (5 bases). The CDR3 runs to 16 residues. Per germline, CDR1 MNHEY and CDR2 SVGEGT. The germline V and J ends were trimmed by 0 bases and 7 bases, with 18 bases remaining between them. Here the CDR3 DNA reads TGTGCCAGCAGTTACTCGACGTGGGGCCAACTGGGGACCCAGTACTTC. It translates to CASSYSTWGQLGTQYF.

The J gene is TRBJ2-1, the V gene TRBV18, with TRBD2 identical over 8 bases. Per the germline V gene, CDR1 is KGHSH and CDR2 is LQKENI. This CDR3 is 16 amino acids long. Germline trimming cut 2 bases from V and 3 bases from J; bases unmatched to any gene: 6. The CDR3: CASSPRGLGLYNEQFF. The DNA of the CDR3 is TGTGCCAGCTCACCAAGGGGACTAGGACTCTACAATGAGCAGTTCTTC. The complete variable domain, with remaining parts taken from reference TRBV18 and TRBJ2-1, reads NAGVMQNPRHLVRRRGQEARLRCSPMKGHSHVYWYRQLPEEGLKFMVYLQKENIIDESGMPKERFSAEFPKEGPSILRIQQVVRGDSAAYFCASSPRGLGLYNEQFFGPGTRLTVL.

The gene calls are TRBV28 and TRBJ1-5, with 8 bases matching TRBD1. V shed 4 bases and J 5 bases; nucleotides not matched to a gene: 10. The CDR3 covers 16 residues. Per germline, CDR1 MDHEN and CDR2 SYDVKM. The CDR3 DNA is TGTGCCAGCAGTTCCCCCGTCGGACAGGGTGATCAGCCCCAGCATTTT. This codes for CASSSPVGQGDQPQHF.

The CDR3 DNA reads TGTGCCAGTAACCCGACAGGGGGCAGGGATTATAGCAATCAGCCCCAGCATTTT. Its translation: CASNPTGGRDYSNQPQHF. The J gene is TRBJ1-5, the V gene TRBV19, with 10 bases aligning to TRBD1. Germline V lookup: CDR1 LNHDA, CDR2 SQIVND (reference sequence). Trimming took 7 bases from V and 0 from J; bases not matched to a gene: 12. This CDR3 has 18 amino acids.

This clone came up once. The J gene is TRBJ2-5, the V gene TRBV29-1, with a weak D call TRBD2 (6 bases). The CDR3 is 14 residues long. Trimming took off 4 bases at V and 4 bases at J, with 16 bases between the two ends. The V gene's germline CDR1 is SQVTM and CDR2 ANQGSEA. In DNA, the CDR3 is TGCAGCGTTGTCATGGCGGGAAGGGGAGAGACCCAGTACTTC. Amino acids: CSVVMAGRGETQYF.

The gene calls are TRBV4-1 and TRBJ2-3; 8 nucleotides line up with TRBD1. The V gene's germline CDR1 is MGHRA and CDR2 YSYEKL. The length of the CDR3 is 16 residues. V was pared by 7 bases and J by 6 bases, with 15 bases of the junction left unmatched. In nucleotides, the CDR3 is TGCGCCAGCACCTCAGGGGGCGCAGGCCCCTGGGATACGCAGTATTTT. Translating it yields CASTSGGAGPWDTQYF.

The chain's CDR3 is CASSSIQDPIGYTF. The CDR3 coding sequence is TGTGCCAGCAGCTCGATACAGGACCCGATTGGCTACACCTTC. The chain carries TRBV11-2 and TRBJ1-2; D may be TRBD1 (5 bases). Germline V gives CDR1 SGHAT, CDR2 FQNNGV. The CDR3 runs 14 residues. Trimming pared 4 bases from V and 7 bases from J, leaving 16 bases between.

With regard to this clone: A much bigger clone sits one base away, suggesting this may be a read error. The chain employs TRBV12-3 or TRBV12-4 and TRBJ1-3; possible D gene TRBD1, 6 bases. With 7 bases removed from V and 1 base from J, the gap between germline ends came to 8 bases. This CDR3 is 13 amino acids long. The CDR3 loop reads CASNTGSGNTIYF. CDR3 nucleotide sequence: TGTGCCAGCAATACAGGGTCTGGAAACACCATATATTTT.

The chain employs TRBV19 and TRBJ2-7; maybe TRBD2 (6 bases). Germline CDR1 is LNHDA and CDR2 is SQIVND (reference sequence). This CDR3 has 14 residues. V gave up 4 bases and J gave up 4 bases, with 14 bases separating them. The CDR3 loop reads CASSSAGTPYEQYF. CDR3 sequence (DNA): TGTGCCAGTAGTAGTGCCGGGACTCCGTACGAGCAGTACTTC.

This chain links TRBV7-2 with TRBJ1-5, with a weak D call TRBD1 (6 bases). The CDR3 loop spans 14 amino acids. Germline values: CDR1 SGHTA, CDR2 FQGNSA. Trimming removed 5 bases at V and 2 bases at J, with 10 bases between. CDR3: CASSLGGGNQPQHF. The CDR3 DNA reads as TGTGCCAGCAGCCTAGGGGGGGGCAATCAGCCCCAGCATTTT.

The chain employs TRBV28 and TRBJ1-5; a possible D gene is TRBD1 (5 bases). The germline CDR1 and CDR2 sequences are MDHEN and SYDVKM. CDR3 length: 14 residues. V was cut by 6 bases and J by 6 bases, with 15 bases left in between. The CDR3: CASSRLGGGQPQHF. DNA for the CDR3: TGTGCCAGCAGCCGACTCGGGGGAGGTCAGCCCCAGCATTTT.

The chain recombines TRBV6-1 with TRBJ2-1; D may be TRBD2 (5 bases). CDR1 is MNHNS and CDR2 is SASEGT in the germline V gene. V shed 2 bases and J shed 11 bases, with 16 bases lying between them. CDR3 length equals 14 residues. In nucleotides, the CDR3 is TGTGCCAGCAGTGAAATCGAGGCTAGCATGAAGCAGTTCTTC. The encoded protein is CASSEIEASMKQFF.

The chain joins TRBV7-3 to TRBJ2-6; 12 bases agree with TRBD1. Germline V gene sequence: CDR1 SGHTA, CDR2 FQGTGA. V lost 2 bases, J lost 2 bases, and 4 bases stayed unmatched. This CDR3 is 18 amino acids long. CDR3: CASSLLGQGAAGANVLTF. In nucleotides, the CDR3 is TGTGCCAGCAGCTTATTGGGACAGGGGGCGGCTGGGGCCAACGTCCTGACTTTC.

The chain carries TRBV2 and TRBJ1-1; weak D call: TRBD1 (5 bases). V lost 5 bases to trimming and J lost 4 bases, with 14 bases between them. The CDR3 extends over 14 amino acids. Germline CDR1 is SNHLY and CDR2 is FYNNEI. In nucleotides, the CDR3 is TGTGCCAGCAGTCGCACGGGGGTAGGCACTGAAGCTTTCTTT. Translating it yields CASSRTGVGTEAFF. Full variable domain (missing parts from reference TRBV2 and TRBJ1-1): EPEVTQTPSHQVTQMGQEVILRCVPISNHLYFYWYRQILGQKVEFLVSFYNNEISEKSEIFDDQFSVERPDGSNFTLKIRSTKLEDSAMYFCASSRTGVGTEAFFGQGTRLTVV.

V and J are TRBV11-1 and TRBJ2-7; tentatively, D is TRBD2 (6 bases). The germline V gene has CDR1 SGHAT and CDR2 FQDESV (reference sequence). The V gene lost 2 bases and the J gene lost 5 bases, with 7 bases spanning the gap. CDR3 length: 12 residues. CDR3 nucleotide sequence: TGTGCCAGCAGCTTATCGGGGGACGAGCAGTACTTC. Amino acids: CASSLSGDEQYF.

CDR3 loop: CASSDLGQGVHYGYTF. DNA for the CDR3: TGCGCCAGCAGCGATTTGGGACAGGGGGTTCACTATGGCTACACCTTC. The chain has TRBV10-1 and TRBJ1-2, with 11 bases lining up with TRBD1. The V segment lost 6 bases and the J segment 3 bases; nucleotides outside the gene matches: 9. The germline gives CDR1 WNHNN, CDR2 SYGVQD (reference sequence). The CDR3 runs to 16 residues.

The chain is built from TRBV6-2 or TRBV6-3 and TRBJ2-3, with 7 bases lining up with TRBD2. The V gene's germline CDR1 is MNHEY and CDR2 SVGEGT. Germline trimming cut 5 bases from V and 2 bases from J; bases unmatched to any gene: 4. The CDR3 runs to 14 residues. The CDR3: CASSRDYNTDTQYF. The CDR3 DNA is TGTGCCAGCAGTAGGGACTACAACACAGATACGCAGTATTTT.

The rearrangement uses TRBV24-1 and TRBJ1-2; 9 positions agree with TRBD1. CDR1 and CDR2 (germline): KGHDR, SFDVKD. This CDR3 is 15 amino acids long. Trimming took 5 bases from V and 8 from J; bases not matched to a gene: 11. This chain's CDR3 is CATSGSTGGASGYTF. The CDR3 bases are TGTGCCACCAGTGGGTCAACAGGGGGCGCATCAGGCTACACCTTC.

In this sample, this clone turned up once. The chain carries TRBV5-5 and TRBJ2-7, with 7 bases identical to TRBD1. This CDR3 region has 17 residues. The junction had 14 bases not matched to a gene; V was cut back by 3 bases and J by 2 bases. The germline V gene has CDR1 SGHKS and CDR2 YYEKEE (reference sequence). The CDR3 region has the DNA TGTGCCAGCAGCTGGCCGTTTCGAGGACAGGTACCCTACGAGCAGTACTTC. Encoded protein: CASSWPFRGQVPYEQYF.

V is TRBV5-1 and J is TRBJ2-2; 8 bases match TRBD1. Germline V gives CDR1 SGHRS, CDR2 YFSETQ. There are 14 residues in the CDR3. The junction had 6 bases not matched to a gene; V was cut back by 3 bases and J by 8 bases. The CDR3 region has the DNA TGCGCCAGCAGCTGGGAGACAGGGGTAGGGGAGCTGTTTTTT. Translating gives CASSWETGVGELFF.

This chain links TRBV7-6 with TRBJ2-2; 8 positions agree with TRBD2. The V and J ends lost 5 bases and 8 bases, in that order; junction bases with no gene match: 10. CDR1 and CDR2 (germline): SGHVS, FNYEAQ. This CDR3 is 15 amino acids long. The CDR3 sequence is CASSLSGSRAGELFF. The CDR3 DNA reads TGTGCCAGCAGCCTCAGCGGGAGTAGAGCGGGGGAGCTGTTTTTT.

This sequence joins TRBV6-6 and TRBJ1-2; 8 bases map to TRBD1. The J segment lost 4 bases and the V segment lost 5 bases, leaving 12 bases of the junction unmatched. This CDR3 contains 16 residues. CDR1 and CDR2 (germline): MNHNY, SVGAGI (reference sequence). CDR3 in amino acids: CASSRQGPSISYGYTF. In nucleotides, the CDR3 is TGTGCCAGCAGTCGACAGGGGCCCTCGATCTCCTATGGCTACACCTTC.

The chain is built from TRBV28 and TRBJ2-5; tentative D call: TRBD2 (6 bases). Trimming took 6 bases from V and 5 from J, leaving 13 bases between them. The CDR3 length is 13 residues. The germline V gene has CDR1 MDHEN and CDR2 SYDVKM. The CDR3 here is CASSRGAAETQYF. The CDR3 DNA reads as TGTGCCAGCAGCCGCGGGGCAGCGGAGACCCAGTACTTC. The whole variable domain, remainder taken from reference TRBV28 and TRBJ2-5, is DVKVTQSSRYLVKRTGEKVFLECVQDMDHENMFWYRQDPGLGLRLIYFSYDVKMKEKGDIPEGYSVSREKKERFSLILESASTNQTSMYLCASSRGAAETQYFGPGTRLLVL.